This T cell receptor (beta chain) derives from a study of blood T cells in healthy people across ages. Points from the study as a whole: Older age coincided with a roughly linear decline in TCR beta diversity per million T cells.

On this clonotype: No antigen is known for it.

A second PCR of roughly 7 to 11 cycles used a sample-barcoded 5' primer and a J-beta primer mix. Each of the cDNA molecules was tagged by a template-switch adaptor with 12 random nucleotides. TCRdb itself ran the 5' RACE reads through MiXCR, one entry per CDR3 protein. Of 1.2 million to 1.5 million distinct CDR3 sequences in the sample, 59% were seen once. Germline V gene sequence: CDR1 SQVTM, CDR2 ANQGSEA. The V end lost 3 bases, the J end lost 6 bases, and 11 bases lay between the germline ends. The CDR3 length is 12 residues. The sequencing input was blood. V gene TRBV29-1 combines with J gene TRBJ1-1, with unresolved D. This clonotype originated in a man younger than 30 in good health. CDR3 in amino acids: CSVDSLAAEAFF. Written as DNA, the CDR3 is TGCAGCGTTGACAGTTTGGCGGCTGAAGCTTTCTTT.